What follows are 18 T cell receptor beta chains derived from one specimen sequenced in a study of T cell repertoires in aging, cancer and after chemotherapy. Peripheral blood genomic DNA, not sorted cells or RNA, was the template. Rearranged V-D-J TRB sequences were amplified with a mixed TRB-A/B primer pool. TCRdb itself ran the multiplex PCR reads through MiXCR, one entry per CDR3 protein. The table has about 9,800 distinct CDR3 sequences, approximately 35% seen once. The sequenced material came from blood. These receptors were collected from a human donor in good health.

The chain combines TRBV24-1 with TRBJ2-2, with D perhaps TRBD1 (5 bases). The germline CDR1 and CDR2 sequences are KGHDR and SFDVKD. This CDR3 comprises 15 residues. Trimming cost V 6 bases and J 3 bases, with 13 bases left between them. This CDR3 reads CATSTGEQDTGELFF. The CDR3 DNA reads TGTGCCACCAGTACTGGGGAACAGGACACCGGGGAGCTGTTTTTT.

The rearrangement uses TRBV6-1 and TRBJ2-2; D is uncertain. Looked up from germline, CDR1 is MNHNS and CDR2 is SASEGT. V gave up 6 bases and J gave up 5 bases, with 10 bases separating them. The CDR3 runs 13 residues. CDR3 sequence (DNA): TGTGCCAGCAGGGAGTGGCGAACCGGGGAGCTGTTTTTT. Its translation is CASREWRTGELFF.

The chain couples TRBV6-5 to TRBJ2-7; 8 bases agree with TRBD2. CDR1 and CDR2 (germline): MNHEY, SVGAGI. The CDR3 totals 17 residues. J lost 3 bases, V lost 0 bases, and 10 bases had no gene match. In DNA, the CDR3 is TGTGCCAGCAGTTACTCAACTAGCGGACAGTTCTTCTACGAGCAGTACTTC. Translated, it gives CASSYSTSGQFFYEQYF.

V is TRBV6-1 and J is TRBJ2-2, with TRBD1 matching over 11 bases. Trimming removed 2 bases from V and 6 bases from J; junction bases left unmatched: 2. Germline CDR1 and CDR2: MNHNS and SASEGT. This CDR3 comprises 15 residues. CDR3 nucleotide sequence: TGTGCCAGCAGTGAAAGGGGACAGGGGGCCGGGGAGCTGTTTTTT. It yields the protein CASSERGQGAGELFF.

This clonotype occurred a few times. This chain links TRBV6-1 with TRBJ2-7; D is possibly TRBD1 (6 bases). Between the trimmed V and J ends, which lost 5 bases and 3 bases, there was a span of 14 bases. The CDR3 sequence is 14 residues long. Germline V gene sequence: CDR1 MNHNS, CDR2 SASEGT. CDR3 sequence reads: CASSLSGAGYEQYF. The CDR3 nucleotides are TGTGCCAGCAGTTTATCAGGGGCCGGCTACGAGCAGTACTTC.

The genes are TRBV30 and TRBJ2-1; D may correspond to TRBD1 or TRBD2 (6 bases each). CDR1 GTSNPN and CDR2 SVGIG come from the germline V gene (reference sequence). The CDR3 extends over 19 amino acids. V lost 3 bases, J lost 0 bases, and 24 bases lay in between. CDR3 coding DNA: TGTGCCTGGAGATCAGGGGTGGGTAGCGGAGTAGGCTCCTACAATGAGCAGTTCTTC. This encodes CAWRSGVGSGVGSYNEQFF.

The V gene is TRBV10-3, the J gene TRBJ2-3; a weak D match, TRBD1 (6 bases). Germline CDR1 and CDR2: ENHRY and SYGVKD. CDR3 length: 17 residues. The V end lost 0 bases, the J end lost 3 bases, and 16 bases lay between the germline ends. The CDR3 loop is CAISESVGGGMTDTQYF. In DNA form, the CDR3 reads TGTGCCATCAGTGAGTCCGTAGGGGGTGGGATGACAGATACGCAGTATTTT.

J is TRBJ1-5 and V is TRBV5-6; D is ambiguous. CDR3 length: 14 residues. With 1 base removed from V and 7 bases from J, the gap between germline ends came to 12 bases. Per germline, CDR1 SGHDT and CDR2 YYEEEE. CDR3 region: CASSLRFGTQPQHF. CDR3 sequence (DNA): TGTGCCAGCAGCTTGAGGTTTGGCACGCAGCCCCAGCATTTT.

The rearrangement links TRBV6-5 to TRBJ1-1, with D uncertain. The CDR3 totals 13 residues. From germline, CDR1 is MNHEY and CDR2 SVGAGI. V was clipped by 0 bases and J by 3 bases, with 5 bases between them. Here the CDR3 reads CASSYSEHTEAFF. In DNA, the CDR3 is TGTGCCAGCAGTTACTCGGAGCACACTGAAGCTTTCTTT.

This clonotype came up a few times. The chain links TRBV27 to TRBJ2-7; 10 nucleotides agree with TRBD1. The CDR3 consists of 15 residues. Germline V lookup: CDR1 MNHEY, CDR2 SMNVEV (reference sequence). Unmatched junction bases numbered 11, after V lost 5 bases and J lost 7 bases. The CDR3 loop reads CASSPSGTGVGEQYF. In DNA, the CDR3 is TGTGCCAGCAGTCCCTCGGGGACAGGGGTGGGGGAGCAGTACTTC.

The V call is TRBV19, the J call TRBJ2-1; 8 bases align to TRBD2. Germline CDR1 reads LNHDA; CDR2 reads SQIVND (reference sequence). The CDR3 consists of 13 residues. V shed 9 bases and J 6 bases; nucleotides not matched to a gene: 7. CDR3 in DNA: TGTGCCAGCATGGATAGCGGGGCCAATGAGCAGTTCTTC. Its translation: CASMDSGANEQFF.

Within the sample, this clonotype is medium-sized (0.01 to 0.1%). CDR3 sequence reads: CASSYSTGRINQETQYF. The DNA for the CDR3 is TGTGCCAGCAGTTACTCGACCGGACGGATCAACCAAGAGACCCAGTACTTC. The V call is TRBV6-5, the J call TRBJ2-5, with D unclear. The CDR3 length is 17 residues. Trimming pared 0 bases from V and 0 bases from J, leaving 14 bases between. CDR1 and CDR2 (germline): MNHEY, SVGAGI.

This clonotype was seen more than once but under ten times. The chain uses TRBV11-1 and TRBJ2-1, with 15 bases that match TRBD2. Germline CDR1 reads SGHAT; CDR2 reads FQDESV (reference sequence). Losses at the gene ends were 5 bases for V and 3 bases for J; bases not matched to a gene: 8. The CDR3 runs to 18 residues. The CDR3 nucleotides are TGTGCCAGCAGCCCAGGACTAGCGGGAGGGCCTGACTACAATGAGCAGTTCTTC. This codes for CASSPGLAGGPDYNEQFF.

V and J are TRBV6-2 or TRBV6-3 and TRBJ2-5, with D tentatively TRBD2 (5 bases). Germline V lookup: CDR1 MNHEY, CDR2 SVGEGT. CDR3 size: 15 residues. Trimming removed 2 bases from V and 2 bases from J, with 12 bases in between. The CDR3 sequence: CASSYGEAVQETQYF. CDR3 in DNA: TGTGCCAGCAGTTACGGGGAAGCGGTACAAGAGACCCAGTACTTC.

The rearrangement links TRBV10-3 to TRBJ2-1; 9 bases align to TRBD2. Per the germline V gene, CDR1 is ENHRY and CDR2 is SYGVKD. V lost 6 bases, J lost 5 bases, and 5 bases stayed unmatched. CDR3 size: 14 residues. The CDR3 DNA is TGTGCCATCAGGCGGGAGGGCCTCAACAATGAGCAGTTCTTC. Its translation is CAIRREGLNNEQFF.

The V call is TRBV6-5, the J call TRBJ1-5; D gene unclear. CDR3 size: 17 residues. Germline V gene lookup returns CDR1 MNHEY and CDR2 SVGAGI. The ends were cut back, 7 bases at V and 7 bases at J, with 26 bases in the middle. CDR3 loop: CASTQNLVPGYGQPQHF. DNA of the CDR3: TGTGCCAGCACCCAAAACTTAGTGCCGGGCTATGGACAGCCCCAGCATTTT.

This chain links TRBV19 with TRBJ2-4, with D tentatively TRBD1 (6 bases). The CDR3 spans 13 residues. V was cut by 8 bases and J by 3 bases, with 11 bases left in between. Per germline, CDR1 LNHDA and CDR2 SQIVND (reference sequence). CDR3: CASETGNKNIQYF. The DNA for the CDR3 is TGTGCCAGTGAAACAGGGAACAAAAACATTCAGTACTTC. The full variable domain, its missing parts supplied by reference TRBV19 and TRBJ2-4, is DGGITQSPKYLFRKEGQNVTLSCEQNLNHDAMYWYRQDPGQGLRLIYYSQIVNDFQKGDIAEGYSVSREKKESFPLTVTSAQKNPTAFYLCASETGNKNIQYFGAGTRLSVL.

This clonotype has more than one count but fewer than ten. This chain uses TRBV5-6 with TRBJ2-7; the D gene is possibly TRBD2 (5 bases). V gave up 7 bases and J gave up 2 bases, with 22 bases separating them. CDR1 is SGHDT, CDR2 YYEEEE, per germline. CDR3 size: 16 residues. The CDR3 nucleotides read TGTGCCAGCGAACCCTCCATACAGAGGACTGCCTACGAGCAGTACTTC. As protein: CASEPSIQRTAYEQYF.